This T cell receptor beta chain appears in the sequencing data of a study of T cells in narcolepsy. Method: immunoSEQ multiplex PCR; TCRdb's copy keeps in-frame clones and lacks some. Of about 24,000 clones listed, around 63% are singletons. This CDR3 has 13 amino acids. Germline assignment: CDR1 SGHAT and CDR2 FQNNGV. Trimming left V 6 bases short and J 6 bases short, with 15 bases between. Specimen: memory (CD45RA-) CD4+ T cells from blood. The clonotype originates from a human donor in good health. The gene calls are TRBV11-2 and TRBJ2-7; unclear D gene. CDR3 sequence: CASSRAASGEQYF. CDR3 coding DNA: TGTGCCAGCAGTAGGGCGGCTTCGGGCGAGCAGTACTTC.